The T cell receptor (beta chain) described here comes from a study of blood T cells in healthy people across ages. Study-wide points: Higher diversity, along with more naive CD4+ cells, distinguished long-lived donors from aged donors.

Sample-barcoded 5' priming and a J-beta primer mix drove a second PCR of about 6 to 12 cycles. A template-switch adaptor that had 12 random nucleotides put a tag on each cDNA molecule. TCRdb re-analysed the 5' RACE reads in MiXCR, keeping a single row per CDR3 protein. Of approximately 600,000 distinct CDR3 sequences in the sample, roughly 53% are singletons; the top ten hold approximately 37%. Deletions cut 5 bases from V and 2 bases from J, with 12 bases between. Germline loops: CDR1 SGHRS, CDR2 YFSETQ. The CDR3 consists of 14 residues. Remarks on this clonotype: Its matching antigen is unknown.

This sequence was found in a man aged 55 to 70 in good health. The sequencing input was blood. V and J are TRBV5-1 and TRBJ2-3; no reliable D call. Here the CDR3 reads CASRRLAPTDTQYF. As DNA, the CDR3 is TGCGCCAGCAGGAGGTTAGCCCCCACAGATACGCAGTATTTT.